Shown below are 29 T cell receptor beta chains from a single sample sequenced in a study of blood T cell repertoires in COVID-19. Data came from immunoSEQ multiplex PCR; TCRdb stores just in-frame clones and leaves some out. In the table there are 95,000 to 150,000 clones, about three quarters of which are singletons. The specimen was peripheral blood. These receptors were taken from a human donor with acute or convalescent COVID-19. The donor label of this sample is uncertain.

V usage is TRBV29-1 and J usage is TRBJ2-3, with a tentative D call TRBD2 (6 bases). The CDR3 length is 16 residues. Per germline, CDR1 SQVTM and CDR2 ANQGSEA. V was trimmed by 1 base and J by 1 base, leaving 15 bases between them. The CDR3 loop is CSVEGLRGGGTDTQYF. CDR3 coding DNA: TGCAGCGTTGAAGGGCTACGGGGCGGGGGCACAGATACGCAGTATTTT.

The table lists this clone with a count of one. The chain is built from TRBV7-9 and TRBJ1-6, with D unresolved. V was shortened by 0 bases and J by 9 bases, with 9 bases between the two germline ends. Germline CDR1 and CDR2: SEHNR and FQNEAQ (reference sequence). The CDR3 is made up of 14 amino acids. The CDR3 DNA is TGTGCCAGCAGCTTAGCGGTCTACGGTTCACCCCTCCACTTT. Translation: CASSLAVYGSPLHF.

The gene calls are TRBV5-1 and TRBJ2-2; TRBD1 matches 10 bases. Per the germline V gene, CDR1 is SGHRS and CDR2 is YFSETQ. With V trimmed by 0 bases and J by 5 bases, 4 bases remained unmatched. CDR3 size: 16 residues. The CDR3 region is CASSLGQGAETGELFF. As DNA, the CDR3 is TGCGCCAGCAGCTTGGGACAGGGGGCTGAAACCGGGGAGCTGTTTTTT. Full variable domain (outside the CDR3, taken from reference TRBV5-1 and TRBJ2-2): KAGVTQTPRYLIKTRGQQVTLSCSPISGHRSVSWYQQTPGQGLQFLFEYFSETQRNKGNFPGRFSGRQFSNSRSEMNVSTLELGDSALYLCASSLGQGAETGELFFGEGSRLTVL.

This clone occurred once. The gene calls are TRBV10-1 and TRBJ2-5, with a weak D call TRBD2 (7 bases). The CDR3 is 15 amino acids. Deletions cut 1 base from V and 5 bases from J, with 14 bases between. Looked up from germline, CDR1 is WNHNN and CDR2 is SYGVQD (reference sequence). CDR3 DNA: TGCGCCAGCAGTGAGTTACCGGGGGGCTGGGAGACCCAGTACTTC. Protein sequence: CASSELPGGWETQYF.

This clone has only a few counts. Other nucleotide sequences in the sample specify the same CDR3. This chain connects TRBV18 to TRBJ1-1, with 8 nucleotides matching TRBD1. J gave up 1 base and V 3 bases, and 1 base lay outside the gene matches. The germline V gene has CDR1 KGHSH and CDR2 LQKENI. This CDR3 is built from 14 residues. In DNA form, the CDR3 reads TGTGCCAGCTCACCTGGACAGGGGAACACTGAAGCTTTCTTT. Protein: CASSPGQGNTEAFF.

The chain couples TRBV3-1 (or the pseudogene TRBV3-2) to TRBJ1-1; TRBD1 is a possible D gene (6 bases). Germline V gives CDR1 LGHDT, CDR2 YNNKEL (reference sequence). The CDR3 totals 15 residues. V was shortened by 4 bases and J by 2 bases, with 14 bases between the two germline ends. The CDR3 DNA reads as TGTGCCAGCAGCCCCCGGGGCAGGGGCAACACTGAAGCTTTCTTT. Protein product: CASSPRGRGNTEAFF.

The chain recombines TRBV28 with TRBJ2-2; 11 positions agree with TRBD2. Looked up from germline, CDR1 is MDHEN and CDR2 is SYDVKM. This CDR3 region has 20 residues. Trimming at V came to 3 bases and at J to 6 bases, leaving 18 bases not matched to a gene. The CDR3 DNA reads TGTGCCAGCAGTTTTCTATGGCTCCTAGCGGGGGGCCCCTCGTCCGGGGAGCTGTTTTTT. Translation gives CASSFLWLLAGGPSSGELFF.

The gene calls are TRBV30 and TRBJ1-1; perhaps TRBD1 as D (6 bases). Trimming shortened V by 3 bases and J by 1 base, and 12 bases separated the two germline ends. CDR1 is GTSNPN and CDR2 is SVGIG in the germline V gene (reference sequence). The length of the CDR3 is 14 residues. For the CDR3, the DNA is TGTGCCTGGAGCGGCGACAGGAGGAACACTGAAGCTTTCTTT. Encoded protein: CAWSGDRRNTEAFF.

V usage is TRBV12-3 or TRBV12-4 and J usage is TRBJ1-2; no reliable D call. CDR3 length: 12 amino acids. Trimming took off 3 bases at V and 6 bases at J, with 8 bases between the two ends. The DNA of the CDR3 is TGTGCCAGCAGTTTTGCCGGGGATGGCTACACCTTC. This gives the protein CASSFAGDGYTF.

The V call is TRBV19, the J call TRBJ2-7; TRBD1 might be the D (5 bases). The germline gives CDR1 LNHDA, CDR2 SQIVND (reference sequence). V was shortened by 5 bases and J by 5 bases, with 19 bases between the two germline ends. The CDR3 runs 15 residues. The CDR3 nucleotides are TGTGCCAGTAGTGAGACCTACAGGATGCCCCACGAGCAGTACTTC. This encodes CASSETYRMPHEQYF.

This clone was counted ten times or more. The chain links TRBV9 to TRBJ2-3; 12 nucleotides align to TRBD2. The length of the CDR3 is 16 residues. Germline lookup yields CDR1 SGDLS and CDR2 YYNGEE. With V trimmed by 3 bases and J by 3 bases, 5 bases remained unmatched. Here the CDR3 reads CASSASGGAGTDTQYF. In nucleotides, the CDR3 is TGTGCCAGCAGCGCTAGCGGGGGGGCTGGTACAGATACGCAGTATTTT.

J is TRBJ2-7 and V is TRBV19; TRBD1 is a possible D gene (5 bases). The CDR3 sequence is 14 residues long. V lost 5 bases and J lost 3, with 14 bases in between. Germline V gives CDR1 LNHDA, CDR2 SQIVND (reference sequence). CDR3 in DNA: TGTGCCAGTAGTCAGGGTGTTGGAGTCTACGAGCAGTACGTC. It encodes CASSQGVGVYEQYV.

This chain links TRBV27 with TRBJ2-5; TRBD2 aligns across 9 bases. The junction had 7 bases not matched to a gene; V was cut back by 6 bases and J by 2 bases. CDR1 is MNHEY and CDR2 is SMNVEV in the germline V gene (reference sequence). CDR3 length equals 15 residues. The CDR3 spells CASRRGGAGQETQYF. The CDR3 DNA reads as TGTGCCAGCAGGCGCGGGGGGGCAGGTCAAGAGACCCAGTACTTC.

The V call is TRBV14, the J call TRBJ1-6; D is ambiguous. Trimming pared 4 bases from V and 10 bases from J, leaving 11 bases between. The CDR3 is 13 residues long. Germline-derived CDR1 and CDR2 are SGHDN and FVKESK. CDR3 bases: TGTGCCAGCAGCCGATCCGGGAGGTCACCCCTCCACTTT. Translated: CASSRSGRSPLHF.

This chain connects TRBV27 to TRBJ2-3; D not resolved. The germline V and J ends were trimmed by 5 bases and 0 bases, with 9 bases remaining between them. The CDR3 loop spans 14 amino acids. Germline V lookup: CDR1 MNHEY, CDR2 SMNVEV (reference sequence). This CDR3 is CASSQWASTDTQYF. CDR3 in DNA: TGTGCCAGCAGTCAGTGGGCTAGCACAGATACGCAGTATTTT.

The chain combines TRBV13 with TRBJ1-2; 8 bases are shared with TRBD1. The CDR3 consists of 14 residues. J gave up 12 bases and V 5 bases, and 14 bases lay outside the gene matches. The V gene's germline CDR1 is PRHDT and CDR2 FYEKMQ (reference sequence). The CDR3 DNA sequence: TGTGCCAGCAGCCTTGACAGGGGCAGAGTGGGTAACACCTTC. Translated: CASSLDRGRVGNTF.

This clone was seen only a few times. This chain links TRBV2 with TRBJ2-1, with D possibly matching TRBD1 (6 bases). V was shortened by 3 bases and J by 5 bases, with 14 bases between the two germline ends. Germline values: CDR1 SNHLY, CDR2 FYNNEI. CDR3 length: 15 residues. DNA of the CDR3: TGTGCCAGCAGTGACAGCTGGACAGTAAACAATGAGCAGTTCTTC. This translates into CASSDSWTVNNEQFF.

This chain joins TRBV2 and TRBJ1-1; the D gene is possibly TRBD1 (5 bases). Germline lookup yields CDR1 SNHLY and CDR2 FYNNEI. Trimming pared 11 bases from V and 8 bases from J, leaving 15 bases between. The CDR3 sequence is 11 residues long. As DNA, the CDR3 is TGTGCCGAAACGGGGGGACCCGAAGCTTTCTTT. As protein: CAETGGPEAFF. Complete variable domain (other parts from reference TRBV2 and TRBJ1-1): EPEVTQTPSHQVTQMGQEVILRCVPISNHLYFYWYRQILGQKVEFLVSFYNNEISEKSEIFDDQFSVERPDGSNFTLKIRSTKLEDSAMYFCAETGGPEAFFGQGTRLTVV.

The rearrangement uses TRBV7-2 and TRBJ1-1, with 7 bases aligning to TRBD1. Trimming at V came to 4 bases and at J to 1 base, leaving 3 bases not matched to a gene. This CDR3 is built from 14 residues. The germline gives CDR1 SGHTA, CDR2 FQGNSA. CDR3 sequence (DNA): TGTGCCAGCAGCTCGGGACAGCCGAACACTGAAGCTTTCTTT. Amino acid sequence: CASSSGQPNTEAFF.

The chain is built from TRBV7-6 and TRBJ2-5, with 8 bases identical to TRBD2. V lost 5 bases to trimming and J lost 2 bases; unmatched junction nucleotides: 10. The CDR3 covers 16 residues. Germline CDR1 is SGHVS and CDR2 is FNYEAQ. This CDR3 is CASSPGPGLGQETQYF. The CDR3 bases are TGTGCCAGCAGCCCTGGACCGGGACTAGGACAAGAGACCCAGTACTTC.

This clone has more than one count but fewer than ten. V gene TRBV27 combines with J gene TRBJ2-7, with D possibly matching TRBD2 (6 bases). The CDR3 is made up of 13 amino acids. V lost 5 bases and J 1 base, leaving 9 bases between the germline ends. CDR1 is MNHEY and CDR2 is SMNVEV in the germline V gene (reference sequence). In DNA form, the CDR3 reads TGTGCCAGCAGTATGGGGGGTTCCTACGAGCAGTACTTC. Its protein product is CASSMGGSYEQYF.

J is TRBJ2-7 and V is TRBV11-2; 7 bases are a match to TRBD2. The CDR3 length is 16 residues. Germline assignment: CDR1 SGHAT and CDR2 FQNNGV. V dropped 1 base and J dropped 3; count of bases not matched to a gene: 9. CDR3 DNA: TGTGCCAGCAGCTTAGGGGGAGGGTCGGGTTTCTACGAGCAGTACTTC. Translated, it gives CASSLGGGSGFYEQYF.

The V gene is TRBV11-2, the J gene TRBJ1-1, with 7 bases identical to TRBD1. This CDR3 spans 17 amino acids. CDR1 is SGHAT and CDR2 is FQNNGV in the germline V gene. The junction had 18 bases not matched to a gene; V was cut back by 2 bases and J by 9 bases. As DNA, the CDR3 is TGTGCCAGCAGCTTAATCTCGTTGGACAGGCGCCGGCACAAAGCTTTCTTT. Protein sequence: CASSLISLDRRRHKAFF. The whole variable domain, remainder taken from reference TRBV11-2 and TRBJ1-1, is EAGVAQSPRYKIIEKRQSVAFWCNPISGHATLYWYQQILGQGPKLLIQFQNNGVVDDSQLPKDRFSAERLKGVDSTLKIQPAKLEDSAVYLCASSLISLDRRRHKAFFGQGTRLTVV.

The rearrangement uses TRBV7-9 and TRBJ2-2; 8 positions match TRBD2. Per germline, CDR1 SEHNR and CDR2 FQNEAQ (reference sequence). V lost 5 bases and J lost 0; bases outside the gene matches: 5. CDR3 length: 16 residues. Here the CDR3 DNA reads TGTGCCAGCAGCCCGGGGGGGCCCGCGAACACCGGGGAGCTGTTTTTT. It codes for CASSPGGPANTGELFF.

V gene TRBV10-3 combines with J gene TRBJ2-1; D is uncertain. Germline assignment: CDR1 ENHRY and CDR2 SYGVKD. V lost 2 bases, J lost 0 bases, and 8 bases lay in between. The CDR3 covers 15 residues. As DNA, the CDR3 is TGTGCCATCAGTGAGCCCGCCAGCTCCTACAATGAGCAGTTCTTC. Translated, it gives CAISEPASSYNEQFF.

The rearrangement links TRBV14 to TRBJ2-7; 10 nucleotides line up with TRBD1. V dropped 4 bases and J dropped 2; count of bases not matched to a gene: 5. The V gene's germline CDR1 is SGHDN and CDR2 FVKESK. The CDR3 loop spans 15 amino acids. In nucleotides, the CDR3 is TGTGCCAGCAGCCGACCCGGGACAGGGGCCTACGAGCAGTACTTC. Protein sequence: CASSRPGTGAYEQYF.

This clone was seen a few times. The V call is TRBV14, the J call TRBJ1-1, with D unclear. Trimming shortened V by 8 bases and J by 1 base, and 8 bases separated the two germline ends. The germline V gene encodes CDR1 SGHDN and CDR2 FVKESK. There are 12 residues in the CDR3. CDR3 protein: CASDSANTEAFF. In nucleotides, the CDR3 is TGTGCCAGCGACTCAGCGAACACTGAAGCTTTCTTT.

The J gene is TRBJ1-5, the V gene TRBV6-5, with D possibly matching TRBD1 (6 bases). This CDR3 is built from 13 residues. Germline values: CDR1 MNHEY, CDR2 SVGAGI. Deletions cut 10 bases from V and 7 bases from J, with 17 bases between. This chain's CDR3 is CAIQHRAGQPQHF. CDR3 DNA sequence: TGTGCCATACAACACAGGGCGGGCCAGCCCCAGCATTTT.

The rearrangement links TRBV5-1 to TRBJ1-4, with 7 positions matching TRBD1. Per the germline V gene, CDR1 is SGHRS and CDR2 is YFSETQ. J gave up 8 bases and V 4 bases, and 20 bases lay outside the gene matches. This CDR3 spans 18 amino acids. CDR3 region: CASSEFGSPRGLREKLFF. DNA for the CDR3: TGCGCCAGCAGCGAGTTTGGCAGCCCAAGGGGGCTGAGAGAAAAACTGTTTTTT.